A single sample gave rise to the 30 T cell receptor beta chains below, sequenced in a study of T cells in narcolepsy. The repertoire was sequenced with immunoSEQ multiplex PCR; TCRdb's copy has only in-frame clones and lacks some. The data contain roughly 10,000 clones, about three quarters of them singletons. The sequencing sample was made of CD45RA- memory CD8+ T cells from PBMCs. The receptors were sampled from a human donor with narcolepsy.

The rearrangement joins TRBV19 to TRBJ2-2; D remains unclear. The CDR3 runs 14 residues. Trimming took off 3 bases at V and 1 base at J, with 6 bases between the two ends. The V gene's germline CDR1 is LNHDA and CDR2 SQIVND (reference sequence). The CDR3 loop reads CASSILQNTGELFF. CDR3 bases: TGTGCCAGTAGTATTTTACAGAACACCGGGGAGCTGTTTTTT.

A few counts support this clone. The genes are TRBV7-3 and TRBJ2-7; weak D call: TRBD1 (5 bases). Germline CDR1 and CDR2: SGHTA and FQGTGA. V shed 2 bases and J shed 3 bases, with 8 bases lying between them. This CDR3 has 13 residues. The CDR3 region has the DNA TGTGCCAGCAGCTTAGCCGGACACTACGAGCAGTACTTC. It is translated as CASSLAGHYEQYF.

This clone is a singleton in its sample. The chain carries TRBV4-2 and TRBJ1-3; TRBD1 matches at 9 bases. Germline V gives CDR1 LGHNA, CDR2 YNFKEQ. Losses at the gene ends were 1 base for V and 6 bases for J; bases not matched to a gene: 4. The CDR3 length is 15 residues. The CDR3, as DNA: TGTGCCAGCAGCCAAGGAACAGGGGGCAAAAACACCATATATTTT. Translation gives CASSQGTGGKNTIYF.

V is TRBV6-1 and J is TRBJ2-3, with 8 bases lining up with TRBD2. V dropped 10 bases and J dropped 1; count of bases not matched to a gene: 7. Germline CDR1 and CDR2: MNHNS and SASEGT. CDR3 length: 14 amino acids. The CDR3 sequence is CATDSGVGTDTQYF. The CDR3 DNA sequence: TGTGCCACGGATAGCGGGGTCGGCACAGATACGCAGTATTTT.

On this clone itself: A far more abundant clone sits one base away, making this likely a read error. The rearrangement uses TRBV7-2 and TRBJ1-6; no clear D. Germline V CDR1 and CDR2: SGHTA, FQGNSA. This CDR3 has 15 residues. The CDR3 nucleotides read TGTGCCAGCAGCCTGGGAGTTCCCTATAAATCACCCCTCCACTTT. Amino acid sequence: CASSLGVPYKSPLHF.

This chain joins TRBV4-3 and TRBJ2-1; 10 bases map to TRBD2. J gave up 8 bases and V 0 bases, and 7 bases lay outside the gene matches. Germline-derived CDR1 and CDR2 are LGHNA and YSLEER. This CDR3 region has 16 residues. Here the CDR3 DNA reads TGCGCCAGCAGCCAAGAGGTCACAGCGGGGGGGTATGAGCAGTTCTTC. It is translated as CASSQEVTAGGYEQFF.

CDR3 residues: CASRTETGALNTEAFF. The CDR3 nucleotides read TGCGCCAGCAGGACTGAGACTGGAGCCTTGAACACTGAAGCTTTCTTT. The chain carries TRBV4-1 and TRBJ1-1; no clear D. Germline lookup yields CDR1 MGHRA and CDR2 YSYEKL. The V and J ends lost 6 bases and 0 bases respectively, with 17 bases between them. The CDR3 sequence is 16 residues long.

The CDR3 DNA is TGTGCCAGCGGACAGGGTGCGACCTACGAGCAGTACTTC. Amino acids: CASGQGATYEQYF. The J gene is TRBJ2-7, the V gene TRBV7-3; 8 bases agree with TRBD1. CDR3 length: 13 residues. With V trimmed by 8 bases and J by 2 bases, 5 bases remained unmatched. Looked up from germline, CDR1 is SGHTA and CDR2 is FQGTGA.

The J gene is TRBJ2-2, the V gene TRBV19; no reliable D call. Germline loops: CDR1 LNHDA, CDR2 SQIVND (reference sequence). V lost 4 bases, J lost 11 bases, and 5 bases lay in between. The CDR3 totals 10 residues. CDR3 amino acids: CASSKRELFF. DNA of the CDR3: TGTGCCAGTAGTAAAAGAGAGCTGTTTTTT.

With regard to this clone: A far larger clone is just one base off, so this is likely a read error. The V call is TRBV4-1, the J call TRBJ2-3; possibly TRBD1 for D (5 bases). The CDR3 length is 18 residues. Trimming shortened V by 0 bases and J by 5 bases, and 21 bases separated the two germline ends. The V gene's germline CDR1 is MGHRA and CDR2 YSYEKL. CDR3 region: CASSQDQDRTPGQDTQYF. The DNA for the CDR3 is TGCGCCAGCAGCCAAGACCAAGACAGAACCCCAGGGCAAGATACGCAGTATTTT.

A single count supports this clone. A read error may account for a junction end that differs from germline. This sample also contains other DNA sequences that code for the same CDR3. This chain connects TRBV7-8 to TRBJ2-3; D gene unclear. CDR3 length: 13 residues. Germline V gives CDR1 SGHVS, CDR2 FQNEAQ. The CDR3 DNA is TGTGCCAGTAGCTCCATACCCACAGATACGCAGTATTTT. Translated, it gives CASSSIPTDTQYF.

This clone was detected only a few times. CDR3 DNA sequence: TGTGCCAGCAGCTTGGAGCCCGGGTCCATCTATGGCTACACCTTC. Its protein is CASSLEPGSIYGYTF. J is TRBJ1-2 and V is TRBV5-4; D ambiguous. CDR1 SGHNT and CDR2 YYREEE come from the germline V gene (reference sequence). This CDR3 is built from 15 residues. V was pared by 0 bases and J by 4 bases, with 13 bases between.

This sequence joins TRBV5-1 and TRBJ2-1, with a weak D call TRBD2 (5 bases). Germline CDR1 SGHRS, CDR2 YFSETQ. V was trimmed by 0 bases and J by 8 bases, leaving 12 bases between them. This CDR3 has 14 residues. The CDR3 sequence is CASSLGIASDEQFF. Here the CDR3 DNA reads TGCGCCAGCAGCTTGGGCATAGCGTCCGATGAGCAGTTCTTC. The whole variable domain, remainder taken from reference TRBV5-1 and TRBJ2-1, is KAGVTQTPRYLIKTRGQQVTLSCSPISGHRSVSWYQQTPGQGLQFLFEYFSETQRNKGNFPGRFSGRQFSNSRSEMNVSTLELGDSALYLCASSLGIASDEQFFGPGTRLTVL.

V and J are TRBV27 and TRBJ2-2; 13 bases are shared with TRBD2. The ends lost 1 base at V and 4 bases at J; junction bases unmatched: 15. CDR1 is MNHEY and CDR2 is SMNVEV in the germline V gene (reference sequence). The CDR3 spans 21 residues. The CDR3 region is CASSLWPPRTSGRASTGELFF. In nucleotides, the CDR3 is TGTGCCAGCAGTTTATGGCCTCCAAGGACTAGCGGGAGAGCTAGCACCGGGGAGCTGTTTTTT.

In this sample, this clone turned up a few times. V is TRBV7-2 and J is TRBJ1-1; no clear D. The CDR3 totals 14 residues. Trimming left V 2 bases short and J 3 bases short, with 10 bases between. Per the germline V gene, CDR1 is SGHTA and CDR2 is FQGNSA. The CDR3, as DNA: TGTGCCAGCAGCTTAATGGGAACTGACACTGAAGCTTTCTTT. Encoded protein: CASSLMGTDTEAFF.

The rearrangement uses TRBV6-1 and TRBJ2-3; D may be TRBD1 (6 bases). Trimming cost V 9 bases and J 4 bases, with 17 bases left between them. Germline CDR1 MNHNS, CDR2 SASEGT. The CDR3 covers 14 residues. The CDR3 DNA reads as TGTGCCAGTCAGGGGCAGGGTGTTTCAGATACGCAGTATTTT. It yields the protein CASQGQGVSDTQYF.

The chain links TRBV4-3 to TRBJ2-3; 8 bases align to TRBD2. V lost 0 bases, J lost 1 base, and 6 bases stayed unmatched. The CDR3 extends over 17 amino acids. The germline V gene has CDR1 LGHNA and CDR2 YSLEER. In DNA form, the CDR3 reads TGCGCCAGCAGCCAAGATGGGGCGGGGGGCGGCACAGATACGCAGTATTTT. This encodes CASSQDGAGGGTDTQYF.

The chain recombines TRBV7-2 with TRBJ2-2, with D tentatively TRBD1 (6 bases). V was cut by 5 bases and J by 9 bases, with 13 bases left in between. Germline CDR1 reads SGHTA; CDR2 reads FQGNSA. The CDR3 has 13 amino acids. CDR3 loop: CASSELGGRELFF. CDR3 in DNA: TGTGCCAGCAGCGAATTAGGGGGTCGGGAGCTGTTTTTT.

J is TRBJ1-1 and V is TRBV6-1; D not resolved. CDR1 MNHNS and CDR2 SASEGT come from the germline V gene. CDR3 length equals 14 residues. V was shortened by 1 base and J by 4 bases, with 10 bases between the two germline ends. The CDR3 bases are TGTGCCAGCAGTGAAGAGGGAGGGATCACTGAAGCTTTCTTT. Translating gives CASSEEGGITEAFF.

The CDR3 spells CASGTSAYNEQFF. The CDR3 DNA follows: TGTGCCAGCGGGACTAGCGCGTACAATGAGCAGTTCTTC. The chain recombines TRBV6-6 with TRBJ2-1, with 10 positions matching TRBD2. Per germline, CDR1 MNHNY and CDR2 SVGAGI (reference sequence). V shed 8 bases, J shed 4 bases, and the junction held 2 bases outside the gene matches. The CDR3 is 13 residues long.

The V call is TRBV28, the J call TRBJ1-6; D not certain. CDR3 length: 15 amino acids. Trimming pared 7 bases from V and 3 bases from J, leaving 13 bases between. The V gene's germline CDR1 is MDHEN and CDR2 SYDVKM. DNA for the CDR3: TGTGCCAGCACCCTTTCCGATATCTATAATTCACCCCTCCACTTT. Translation: CASTLSDIYNSPLHF.

This clone ranks as large. The gene calls are TRBV27 and TRBJ1-1; D unclear. This CDR3 contains 14 residues. Germline loops: CDR1 MNHEY, CDR2 SMNVEV (reference sequence). V lost 6 bases, J lost 4 bases, and 15 bases lay in between. Here the CDR3 reads CASSTSGHLTEAFF. The CDR3 DNA sequence: TGTGCCAGCAGCACCTCGGGTCACCTCACTGAAGCTTTCTTT.

V and J are TRBV4-3 and TRBJ2-1; TRBD1 is a possible D gene (5 bases). This CDR3 comprises 15 residues. From germline, CDR1 is LGHNA and CDR2 YSLEER. The V end was cut by 0 bases, the J end by 10 bases, with 16 bases between. The CDR3 spells CASSQDDRPHREQFF. The CDR3, as DNA: TGCGCCAGCAGCCAAGATGACCGGCCGCACAGGGAGCAGTTCTTC.

The chain carries TRBV5-6 and TRBJ1-5, with a weak D call TRBD1 (6 bases). Germline V lookup: CDR1 SGHDT, CDR2 YYEEEE. V was cut by 0 bases and J by 4 bases, with 11 bases left in between. CDR3 size: 15 residues. CDR3 DNA sequence: TGTGCCAGCAGCTTGGGGGCCCAGGGGAATCAGCCCCAGCATTTT. As protein: CASSLGAQGNQPQHF.

V usage is TRBV7-9 and J usage is TRBJ2-4, with D possibly being TRBD2 (6 bases). The CDR3 is made up of 18 amino acids. V was trimmed by 5 bases and J by 2 bases, leaving 22 bases between them. The germline CDR1 and CDR2 sequences are SEHNR and FQNEAQ (reference sequence). For the CDR3, the DNA is TGTGCCAGCAGCCCCGGGGAAGGGACTCCGGGACCCAAAAACATTCAGTACTTC. It yields the protein CASSPGEGTPGPKNIQYF.

This rearrangement joins TRBV6-1 to TRBJ2-6; D uncertain. Germline loops: CDR1 MNHNS, CDR2 SASEGT. The CDR3 has 15 residues. V was clipped by 3 bases and J by 1 base, with 7 bases between them. Written as DNA, the CDR3 is TGTGCCAGCAGTGATAGGGTATCTGGGGCCAACGTCCTGACTTTC. The encoded protein is CASSDRVSGANVLTF.

By share, this clone ranks as medium-sized. The gene calls are TRBV30 and TRBJ2-6, with 9 bases matching TRBD2. The CDR3 has 17 residues. Germline values: CDR1 GTSNPN, CDR2 SVGIG (reference sequence). The J segment lost 2 bases and the V segment lost 0 bases, leaving 5 bases of the junction unmatched. The CDR3 DNA reads TGTGCCTGGAGTGTCCAGGCTAGCGGGACTGGGGCCAACGTCCTGACTTTC. It translates to CAWSVQASGTGANVLTF.

The V call is TRBV9, the J call TRBJ1-1; D is unclear. CDR3 length: 14 residues. Trimming took 4 bases from V and 6 from J, leaving 16 bases between them. Germline CDR1 reads SGDLS; CDR2 reads YYNGEE. CDR3 nucleotide sequence: TGTGCCAGCAGCCCTACGGTTGGGTACGCTGAAGCTTTCTTT. It codes for CASSPTVGYAEAFF.

This clone is judged medium-sized. This chain uses TRBV4-3 with TRBJ1-4; a weak D match, TRBD1 (6 bases). The CDR3 has 16 amino acids. Germline-derived CDR1 and CDR2 are LGHNA and YSLEER. The V gene lost 1 base and the J gene lost 3 bases, with 12 bases spanning the gap. CDR3 sequence (DNA): TGCGCCAGCAGCCAAGCCCGGGCAGGGGCTAATGAAAAACTGTTTTTT. As protein: CASSQARAGANEKLFF.

The V and J genes are TRBV28 and TRBJ2-1; 7 bases map to TRBD1. This CDR3 comprises 14 residues. Germline V gene lookup returns CDR1 MDHEN and CDR2 SYDVKM. Germline trimming cut 10 bases from V and 7 bases from J; bases unmatched to any gene: 13. The CDR3 reads CATRDSSPGNEQFF. CDR3 DNA sequence: TGTGCCACCCGGGACAGCTCTCCGGGGAATGAGCAGTTCTTC.